The clone carrying this TCR beta chain was seen only once. The data derive from a study of CD8 T cells in Susac syndrome. An amount of RNA that ranged from roughly 0.5 to 1 ug was reverse transcribed with random hexamers. A single record per CDR3 protein comes from TCRdb applying MiXCR to the immunoSEQ multiplex PCR reads. The table lists about 300,000 distinct CDR3 sequences, 85% of them singletons. Germline V gene data show CDR1 as SNHLY and CDR2 as FYNNEI. Trimming cost V 7 bases and J 7 bases, with 20 bases left between them. The CDR3 extends over 15 amino acids. The chain carries TRBV2 and TRBJ1-5; D gene ambiguous. Sequenced input: CD8+ T cells from PBMCs. This sequence originates from a human donor with multiple sclerosis. CDR3: CASIPGLKPDQPQHF. CDR3 nucleotides: TGTGCCAGCATCCCAGGCCTTAAACCGGACCAGCCCCAGCATTTT. The full variable domain, in which reference TRBV2 and TRBJ1-5 provide the parts outside the CDR3, is EPEVTQTPSHQVTQMGQEVILRCVPISNHLYFYWYRQILGQKVEFLVSFYNNEISEKSEIFDDQFSVERPDGSNFTLKIRSTKLEDSAMYFCASIPGLKPDQPQHFGDGTRLSIL.